The 20 T cell receptor beta chains given below trace back to one sample, sequenced in a study of beta chain features in type 1 diabetes. As every portion of the isolated RNA was reverse transcribed, the sequencing read expressed TCRB transcripts. Clones were sequenced by immunoSEQ multiplex PCR, and TCRdb holds only the in-frame ones, with some missing. The table includes under 450,000 clones, about 16% detected once. The sequenced material came from naive CD4+ T cells from blood. These receptors all come from a woman between 18 and 29 years old in good health.

V usage is TRBV30 and J usage is TRBJ2-5; D not resolved. The end of the DNA is better explained by TRBJ2-7, so the J call may be wrong. Per the germline V gene, CDR1 is GTSNPN and CDR2 is SVGIG (reference sequence). The length of the CDR3 is 12 residues. The CDR3 sequence is CAWSANSYEQYF. The CDR3 coding sequence is TGTGCCTGGAGCGCGAACTCCTACGAGCAGTACTTC.

This clone was detected only a few times. V is TRBV5-4 and J is TRBJ2-1, with 14 bases fitting TRBD2. The germline V gene encodes CDR1 SGHNT and CDR2 YYREEE (reference sequence). Germline trimming cut 4 bases from V and 9 bases from J; bases unmatched to any gene: 6. The CDR3 is made up of 15 amino acids. CDR3 DNA sequence: TGTGCCAGCAGCCCGGGGACTAGCGGGAGTCTTGAGCAGTTCTTC. Encoded protein: CASSPGTSGSLEQFF.

This clone was counted only a few times. The genes are TRBV20-1 and TRBJ2-5; D is undetermined. V lost 3 bases and J 2 bases, leaving 4 bases between the germline ends. Germline V lookup: CDR1 DFQATT, CDR2 SNEGSKA (reference sequence). The CDR3 sequence is 11 residues long. The CDR3 DNA is TGCAGTGCTAGTGCGCAAGAGACCCAGTACTTC. This translates into CSASAQETQYF.

The chain combines TRBV15 with TRBJ1-5; D not resolved. The CDR3 covers 17 residues. V was cut by 0 bases and J by 1 base, with 13 bases left in between. The V gene's germline CDR1 is LNHNV and CDR2 YYDKDF (reference sequence). The CDR3, as DNA: TGTGCCACCAGCAGAGATGTCGCGGGAGGGAGCAATCAGCCCCAGCATTTT. This codes for CATSRDVAGGSNQPQHF.

Turning to this clone: The sample contains more than one DNA sequence encoding this CDR3. The J gene is TRBJ2-5, the V gene TRBV28, with D perhaps matching TRBD1 (6 bases). The V end was cut by 4 bases, the J end by 4 bases, with 10 bases between. Germline V CDR1 and CDR2: MDHEN, SYDVKM. CDR3 length equals 13 residues. The CDR3 loop reads CASSSRGRETQYF. CDR3 in DNA: TGTGCCAGCAGTTCCAGGGGCAGAGAGACCCAGTACTTC. Full variable domain (rest looked up from reference TRBV28 and TRBJ2-5): DVKVTQSSRYLVKRTGEKVFLECVQDMDHENMFWYRQDPGLGLRLIYFSYDVKMKEKGDIPEGYSVSREKKERFSLILESASTNQTSMYLCASSSRGRETQYFGPGTRLLVL.

The chain uses TRBV11-2 and TRBJ2-1; 10 bases agree with TRBD1. Trimming at V came to 7 bases and at J to 5 bases, leaving 5 bases not matched to a gene. In germline, CDR1 is SGHAT, CDR2 FQNNGV. The CDR3 totals 14 residues. Here the CDR3 DNA reads TGTGCCAGCAAGCGACAGGGGGCGGACAATGAGCAGTTCTTC. It specifies CASKRQGADNEQFF.

This clone came up a few times. J is TRBJ2-5 and V is TRBV28; TRBD2 matches at 9 bases. The germline gives CDR1 MDHEN, CDR2 SYDVKM. The CDR3 spans 15 residues. V trimming: 6 bases; J trimming: 3 bases; junction bases outside the gene matches: 8. The CDR3 coding sequence is TGTGCCAGCAGCCCGGGCGGGAGGGAGAAAGAGACCCAGTACTTC. It translates to CASSPGGREKETQYF.

In its sample, this clone was seen a few times. V is TRBV29-1 and J is TRBJ2-1; 9 nucleotides line up with TRBD2. This CDR3 is 15 amino acids long. V shed 6 bases and J 5 bases; nucleotides not matched to a gene: 11. CDR1 is SQVTM and CDR2 is ANQGSEA in the germline V gene. CDR3 sequence: CSVEWGTSIDNEQFF. The CDR3 DNA reads TGCAGCGTCGAATGGGGGACTAGCATCGACAATGAGCAGTTCTTC.

The J gene is TRBJ1-1, the V gene TRBV27; the D is unclear. Germline V lookup: CDR1 MNHEY, CDR2 SMNVEV (reference sequence). The CDR3 extends over 14 amino acids. The V and J ends lost 2 bases and 5 bases respectively, with 12 bases between them. This CDR3 reads CASSLAWSGTEAFF. The CDR3 nucleotides are TGTGCCAGCAGTTTAGCATGGAGTGGGACTGAAGCTTTCTTT.

The rearrangement joins TRBV30 to TRBJ1-1; 7 bases are a match to TRBD1. V trimming: 4 bases; J trimming: 1 base; junction bases outside the gene matches: 15. The CDR3 sequence is 17 residues long. Germline CDR1 reads GTSNPN; CDR2 reads SVGIG (reference sequence). The CDR3 region is CAWNNAPTRQGNTEAFF. In DNA form, the CDR3 reads TGTGCCTGGAATAACGCCCCCACCAGACAGGGGAACACTGAAGCTTTCTTT.

This clone was observed a handful of times. This chain connects TRBV29-1 to TRBJ1-4, with D perhaps TRBD1 (5 bases). The germline V gene has CDR1 SQVTM and CDR2 ANQGSEA. Trimming stripped 6 bases from V and 5 bases from J, with 13 bases between. This CDR3 contains 13 residues. The CDR3 sequence: CSVAGTENEKLFF. As DNA, the CDR3 is TGCAGCGTGGCCGGGACTGAGAATGAAAAACTGTTTTTT. Full variable domain (remainder filled in from reference TRBV29-1 and TRBJ1-4): SAVISQKPSRDICQRGTSLTIQCQVDSQVTMMFWYRQQPGQSLTLIATANQGSEATYESGFVIDKFPISRPNLTFSTLTVSNMSPEDSSIYLCSVAGTENEKLFFGSGTQLSVL.

This clone has a handful of counts. The rearrangement links TRBV2 to TRBJ1-5; D perhaps matches TRBD1 (6 bases). This CDR3 is 13 amino acids long. V was shortened by 7 bases and J by 3 bases, with 10 bases between the two germline ends. Per germline, CDR1 SNHLY and CDR2 FYNNEI. The CDR3 region has the DNA TGTGCCAGCATAGGACAGCCCAATCAGCCCCAGCATTTT. It codes for CASIGQPNQPQHF.

This clone appeared a few times. The CDR3 sequence is CASSVEGQKNIQYF. For the CDR3, the DNA is TGTGCCAGCAGCGTAGAGGGGCAGAAAAACATTCAGTACTTC. The chain links TRBV9 to TRBJ2-4; D is perhaps TRBD1 (5 bases). The CDR3 loop spans 14 amino acids. Germline V gene data show CDR1 as SGDLS and CDR2 as YYNGEE. The germline V and J ends were trimmed by 0 bases and 4 bases, with 8 bases remaining between them.

In the case of this clone: The identical CDR3 is also encoded by other nucleotide sequences in the sample. The V call is TRBV18, the J call TRBJ2-1; perhaps TRBD1 as D (5 bases). The CDR3 has 14 residues. V lost 3 bases and J lost 3, with 9 bases in between. Germline V gives CDR1 KGHSH, CDR2 LQKENI. CDR3 amino acids: CASSPAGIYNEQFF. The CDR3, as DNA: TGTGCCAGCTCACCCGCAGGGATCTACAATGAGCAGTTCTTC.

This chain joins TRBV5-1 and TRBJ2-1; a possible D gene is TRBD1 (7 bases). Germline CDR1 SGHRS, CDR2 YFSETQ. V was clipped by 4 bases and J by 0 bases, with 11 bases between them. The CDR3 contains 15 residues. Here the CDR3 DNA reads TGCGCCAGCAGCGCCCAGGGGGGCTCCTACAATGAGCAGTTCTTC. This encodes CASSAQGGSYNEQFF.

This clone showed up just a few times. V is TRBV5-4 and J is TRBJ1-1; D call uncertain. The CDR3 spans 13 residues. CDR1 and CDR2 from the germline V gene are SGHNT and YYREEE (reference sequence). Trimming removed 0 bases from V and 4 bases from J, with 7 bases in between. The CDR3 loop reads CASSLERLTEAFF. DNA of the CDR3: TGTGCCAGCAGCTTGGAGAGGCTCACTGAAGCTTTCTTT.

This clone has a handful of counts. This chain links TRBV19 with TRBJ2-7; TRBD1 aligns across 8 bases. The CDR3 runs 14 residues. The V gene end was trimmed by 6 bases and the J gene end by 6 bases; junction bases not matched to a gene: 10. The germline gives CDR1 LNHDA, CDR2 SQIVND (reference sequence). The CDR3 region is CASRKGQGRGEQYF. The CDR3 nucleotides read TGTGCCAGTAGAAAAGGACAGGGAAGGGGCGAGCAGTACTTC.

This clone was counted only a few times. The CDR3 sequence: CASSPPGLAGGREQYF. The CDR3 bases are TGTGCCAGCTCACCACCGGGCCTAGCGGGAGGACGCGAGCAGTACTTC. V and J are TRBV18 and TRBJ2-7; 11 bases are shared with TRBD2. This CDR3 region has 16 residues. CDR1 is KGHSH and CDR2 is LQKENI in the germline V gene. V shed 0 bases and J 6 bases; nucleotides not matched to a gene: 7.

This clone was picked up a small number of times. This chain connects TRBV6-6 to TRBJ1-2; D not resolved. Germline assignment: CDR1 MNHNY and CDR2 SVGAGI (reference sequence). The germline V and J ends were trimmed by 4 bases and 3 bases, with 9 bases remaining between them. This CDR3 region has 13 residues. The CDR3 sequence is CASSSTEYYGYTF. CDR3 in DNA: TGTGCCAGCAGTTCCACAGAGTACTATGGCTACACCTTC.

This chain joins TRBV4-2 and TRBJ2-7, with 8 positions matching TRBD1. CDR1 and CDR2 (germline): LGHNA, YNFKEQ. The CDR3 has 14 residues. The V segment lost 1 base and the J segment 6 bases; nucleotides outside the gene matches: 5. The CDR3 sequence: CASSQGPGGFEQYF. The CDR3 nucleotides are TGTGCCAGCAGCCAAGGGCCAGGGGGCTTCGAGCAGTACTTC.